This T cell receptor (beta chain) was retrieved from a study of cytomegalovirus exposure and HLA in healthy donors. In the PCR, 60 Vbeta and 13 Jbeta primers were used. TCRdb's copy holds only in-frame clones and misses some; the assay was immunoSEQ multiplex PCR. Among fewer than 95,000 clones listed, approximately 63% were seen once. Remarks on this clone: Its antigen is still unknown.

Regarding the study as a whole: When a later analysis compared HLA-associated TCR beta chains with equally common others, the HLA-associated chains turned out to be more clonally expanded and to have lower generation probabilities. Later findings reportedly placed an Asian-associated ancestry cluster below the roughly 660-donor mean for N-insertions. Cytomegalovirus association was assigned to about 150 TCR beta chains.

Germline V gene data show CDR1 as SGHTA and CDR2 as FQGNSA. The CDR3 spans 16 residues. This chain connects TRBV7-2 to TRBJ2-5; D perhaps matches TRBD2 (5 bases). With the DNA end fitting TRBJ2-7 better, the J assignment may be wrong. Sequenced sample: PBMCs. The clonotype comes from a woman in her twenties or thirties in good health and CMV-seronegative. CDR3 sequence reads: CASSLNGVAKTYEQYF. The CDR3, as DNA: TGTGCCAGCAGCTTAAATGGGGTAGCGAAAACCTACGAGCAGTACTTC.